This TCR beta chain came from a study of T cells after yellow fever vaccination. Study summary: With SMART-Seq v4 Ultra Low Input, the fractions containing low cell numbers were prepared.

The CDR3 sequence is 15 residues long. Trimming left V 3 bases short and J 2 bases short, with 10 bases between. Points on this clonotype: Its antigen is not identified.

TCR cDNA was made by 5'RACE template switching, adding a universal primer site and UMIs. TCRdb redid the calling of the 5' RACE reads with MiXCR, one entry per CDR3 protein. The sample holds a few hundred thousand distinct CDR3 sequences, around 3.1% seen once. Whole-study findings and limits: At 96% for CD4 and about 88% for CD8, most primary-vaccination clones showed up again after the booster.

This material consisted of CD4+ T cells sorted from PBMCs, taken 10 days after the yellow fever booster vaccination. The chain employs TRBV12-3 or TRBV12-4 and TRBJ2-2; D ambiguous. This sequence was found in a man between 18 and 29 years old who received the YFV17D yellow fever vaccine. The CDR3 sequence: CASSFPDTNTGELFF. Here the CDR3 DNA reads TGTGCCAGCAGTTTTCCAGATACCAACACCGGGGAGCTGTTTTTT.